A single sample gave rise to the 29 T cell receptor beta chains below, sequenced in a study of cytomegalovirus exposure and HLA in healthy donors. PCR involved 60 Vbeta and 13 Jbeta primers. Using immunoSEQ multiplex PCR, the repertoire was profiled, and TCRdb retains in-frame clones only, with some absent. Among fewer than 150,000 clones listed, around 77% were seen once. The specimen sequenced was PBMCs. The receptors were gathered from a human donor in good health.

This chain joins TRBV27 and TRBJ2-7, with D unresolved. V lost 6 bases to trimming and J lost 2 bases, with 17 bases between them. The CDR3 is 15 residues long. CDR1 MNHEY and CDR2 SMNVEV come from the germline V gene (reference sequence). The CDR3 spells CASSPLGIRTYEQYF. CDR3 nucleotides: TGTGCCAGCAGCCCTTTGGGCATACGAACCTACGAGCAGTACTTC.

J is TRBJ2-7 and V is TRBV28; the match to TRBD2 covers 13 bases. Losses at the gene ends were 5 bases for V and 5 bases for J; bases not matched to a gene: 18. The V gene's germline CDR1 is MDHEN and CDR2 SYDVKM. CDR3 size: 19 residues. DNA for the CDR3: TGTGCCAGCAGTCGGACCCCGGGACTAGCGGGAAGGGTGAGGAACGAGCAGTACTTC. Translated: CASSRTPGLAGRVRNEQYF.

The CDR3 DNA follows: TGTGCCAGTAGAAAAGAGGAGGCCTACAATGAGCAGTTCTTC. Protein sequence: CASRKEEAYNEQFF. The chain carries TRBV19 and TRBJ2-1; D might be TRBD2 (5 bases). V was clipped by 6 bases and J by 2 bases, with 11 bases between them. Germline CDR1 and CDR2: LNHDA and SQIVND (reference sequence). The CDR3 covers 14 residues. The full variable domain, with the rest looked up from reference TRBV19 and TRBJ2-1, is DGGITQSPKYLFRKEGQNVTLSCEQNLNHDAMYWYRQDPGQGLRLIYYSQIVNDFQKGDIAEGYSVSREKKESFPLTVTSAQKNPTAFYLCASRKEEAYNEQFFGPGTRLTVL.

J is TRBJ2-1 and V is TRBV4-1; 11 bases are shared with TRBD2. With V trimmed by 0 bases and J by 7 bases, 14 bases remained unmatched. Per germline, CDR1 MGHRA and CDR2 YSYEKL. The CDR3 consists of 19 residues. The CDR3 nucleotides are TGCGCCAGCAGCCAAGATCAGGGGCTAGCGGGAGGTTCGTGGAATGAGCAGTTCTTC. This encodes CASSQDQGLAGGSWNEQFF.

V usage is TRBV6-1 and J usage is TRBJ1-2; D unresolved. The V gene lost 4 bases and the J gene lost 4 bases, with 16 bases spanning the gap. From germline, CDR1 is MNHNS and CDR2 SASEGT. This CDR3 comprises 15 residues. CDR3 protein: CASSAERPGFYGYTF. DNA of the CDR3: TGTGCCAGCAGTGCCGAGAGGCCCGGATTCTATGGCTACACCTTC.

This clone turned up a few times. V is TRBV2 and J is TRBJ1-1; D gene unclear. The CDR3 extends over 14 amino acids. Per the germline V gene, CDR1 is SNHLY and CDR2 is FYNNEI. V shed 7 bases and J shed 6 bases, with 18 bases lying between them. CDR3 bases: TGTGCCAGCAAATACGAGACGGGAGCCGCTGAAGCTTTCTTT. This translates into CASKYETGAAEAFF. The whole variable domain, filled in from reference TRBV2 and TRBJ1-1, reads EPEVTQTPSHQVTQMGQEVILRCVPISNHLYFYWYRQILGQKVEFLVSFYNNEISEKSEIFDDQFSVERPDGSNFTLKIRSTKLEDSAMYFCASKYETGAAEAFFGQGTRLTVV.

CDR3 coding DNA: TGTGCCAGCAGCCAGACCACCGGGCTAGCATCACGGAACACCGGGGAGCTGTTTTTT. Protein product: CASSQTTGLASRNTGELFF. The chain uses TRBV14 and TRBJ2-2; D is possibly TRBD2 (5 bases). Trimming pared 3 bases from V and 1 base from J, leaving 21 bases between. The CDR3 covers 19 residues. The germline V gene has CDR1 SGHDN and CDR2 FVKESK. Using reference TRBV14 and TRBJ2-2 for the parts outside the CDR3, the full variable domain is EAGVTQFPSHSVIEKGQTVTLRCDPISGHDNLYWYRRVMGKEIKFLLHFVKESKQDESGMPNNRFLAERTGGTYSTLKVQPAELEDSGVYFCASSQTTGLASRNTGELFFGEGSRLTVL.

The chain is built from TRBV7-3 and TRBJ2-2, with TRBD1 identical over 9 bases. CDR3 size: 14 residues. Germline CDR1 and CDR2: SGHTA and FQGTGA. The V segment lost 5 bases and the J segment 6 bases; nucleotides outside the gene matches: 4. The CDR3 loop reads CASSIQGAAGELFF. Here the CDR3 DNA reads TGTGCCAGCAGCATACAGGGGGCGGCCGGGGAGCTGTTTTTT.

This chain joins TRBV29-1 and TRBJ2-1, with TRBD2 as a possible D gene (6 bases). The V gene's germline CDR1 is SQVTM and CDR2 ANQGSEA. Trimming took off 0 bases at V and 3 bases at J, with 12 bases between the two ends. The CDR3 length is 15 residues. In DNA form, the CDR3 reads TGCAGCGTTGAAGATGGGGGGACGGTCTACAATGAGCAGTTCTTC. Translated: CSVEDGGTVYNEQFF.

The chain recombines TRBV7-9 with TRBJ1-1, with a tentative D call TRBD1 (5 bases). The CDR3 totals 12 residues. Looked up from germline, CDR1 is SEHNR and CDR2 is FQNEAQ (reference sequence). The V and J ends lost 5 bases and 7 bases respectively, with 11 bases between them. The CDR3 bases are TGTGCCAGCAGCCCGGGGGGGAGTGAAGCTTTCTTT. Encoded protein: CASSPGGSEAFF.

V and J are TRBV19 and TRBJ1-2; 10 bases align to TRBD1. The V and J ends lost 7 bases and 8 bases, in that order; junction bases with no gene match: 10. Germline assignment: CDR1 LNHDA and CDR2 SQIVND (reference sequence). This CDR3 has 14 amino acids. The CDR3 sequence: CASIPSRDRGGYTF. DNA of the CDR3: TGTGCCAGTATCCCCTCCCGGGACAGGGGAGGCTACACCTTC.

This clone occurred a few times. The chain employs TRBV7-9 and TRBJ2-7, with 10 bases identical to TRBD1. Losses at the gene ends were 7 bases for V and 7 bases for J; bases not matched to a gene: 10. Germline values: CDR1 SEHNR, CDR2 FQNEAQ (reference sequence). The CDR3 spans 14 residues. DNA of the CDR3: TGTGCCAGCAAAGGGGACAGGGGACTGGGTGAGCAGTACTTC. It specifies CASKGDRGLGEQYF.

This clone was seen a few times. The chain is built from TRBV6-1 and TRBJ1-5; tentatively, D is TRBD1 (5 bases). Looked up from germline, CDR1 is MNHNS and CDR2 is SASEGT. V was clipped by 3 bases and J by 0 bases, with 9 bases between them. The CDR3 contains 15 residues. In DNA, the CDR3 is TGTGCCAGCAGTGACAGGGTTTATAGCAATCAGCCCCAGCATTTT. It encodes CASSDRVYSNQPQHF.

The J gene is TRBJ1-4, the V gene TRBV7-9; weak D call: TRBD1 (5 bases). Trimming left V 0 bases short and J 7 bases short, with 9 bases between. The V gene's germline CDR1 is SEHNR and CDR2 FQNEAQ (reference sequence). CDR3 length equals 14 residues. CDR3 protein: CASSLAGGTEKLFF. Here the CDR3 DNA reads TGTGCCAGCAGCTTAGCAGGAGGGACTGAAAAACTGTTTTTT.

The chain combines TRBV7-9 with TRBJ1-2, with TRBD1 matching over 7 bases. The CDR3 runs 14 residues. Per the germline V gene, CDR1 is SEHNR and CDR2 is FQNEAQ (reference sequence). The trim removed 4 bases at V and 5 bases at J, leaving 7 bases unmatched. The CDR3 here is CASSSGTVFYGYTF. As DNA, the CDR3 is TGTGCCAGCAGCTCAGGGACAGTCTTTTATGGCTACACCTTC.

V usage is TRBV6-6 and J usage is TRBJ1-2; D unresolved. Germline loops: CDR1 MNHNY, CDR2 SVGAGI (reference sequence). This CDR3 has 15 amino acids. Trimming shortened V by 2 bases and J by 0 bases, and 10 bases separated the two germline ends. Here the CDR3 DNA reads TGTGCCAGCAGTTACCTGGGCCATTCTAACTATGGCTACACCTTC. Protein product: CASSYLGHSNYGYTF.

The chain employs TRBV19 and TRBJ2-7, with 8 bases identical to TRBD1. The V and J ends lost 5 bases and 2 bases, in that order; junction bases with no gene match: 8. In germline, CDR1 is LNHDA, CDR2 SQIVND (reference sequence). The CDR3 extends over 15 amino acids. CDR3 DNA: TGTGCCAGTAGTCTTACCGGGACAGGAACCTACGAGCAGTACTTC. It yields the protein CASSLTGTGTYEQYF. Full variable domain (outside the CDR3, taken from reference TRBV19 and TRBJ2-7): DGGITQSPKYLFRKEGQNVTLSCEQNLNHDAMYWYRQDPGQGLRLIYYSQIVNDFQKGDIAEGYSVSREKKESFPLTVTSAQKNPTAFYLCASSLTGTGTYEQYFGPGTRLTVT.

This clone came up once. The V call is TRBV27, the J call TRBJ2-2, with TRBD2 matching 9 bases. Germline assignment: CDR1 MNHEY and CDR2 SMNVEV (reference sequence). J was trimmed by 6 bases and V by 5 bases; bases with no gene match: 10. This CDR3 region has 16 residues. CDR3: CASSTLNLAGPGELFF. CDR3 bases: TGTGCCAGCAGTACACTGAACCTAGCGGGACCCGGGGAGCTGTTTTTT.

About this clone: This sample also contains other DNA sequences that code for the same CDR3. J is TRBJ2-7 and V is TRBV4-1, with 9 bases lining up with TRBD1. V shed 2 bases and J 5 bases; nucleotides not matched to a gene: 1. This CDR3 has 13 amino acids. Per germline, CDR1 MGHRA and CDR2 YSYEKL. The CDR3 DNA is TGCGCCAGCAGCCAAAGGACAGGGGACGAGCAGTACTTC. Amino acid sequence: CASSQRTGDEQYF.

The chain links TRBV5-3 to TRBJ2-7, with a possible D match to TRBD2 (6 bases). TRBV5-3 is classed as an ORF, of uncertain function. The V end was cut by 7 bases, the J end by 3 bases, with 14 bases between. The CDR3 extends over 13 amino acids. The CDR3 DNA reads TGTGCCAGACGTGTCGGGAGCGACTACGAGCAGTACTTC. Amino acid sequence: CARRVGSDYEQYF.

The gene calls are TRBV7-2 and TRBJ1-5, with D maybe TRBD1 (5 bases). The germline V and J ends were trimmed by 4 bases and 7 bases, with 17 bases remaining between them. The CDR3 totals 15 residues. Germline loops: CDR1 SGHTA, CDR2 FQGNSA. The CDR3 is CASSYLGRARQPQHF. CDR3 nucleotide sequence: TGTGCCAGCAGCTATCTGGGCAGGGCTCGGCAGCCCCAGCATTTT.

The chain carries TRBV5-1 and TRBJ1-2; D not resolved. The CDR3 loop spans 14 amino acids. Germline V gene data show CDR1 as SGHRS and CDR2 as YFSETQ. Trimming took off 0 bases at V and 1 base at J, with 7 bases between the two ends. CDR3 residues: CASSLERSNYGYTF. CDR3 coding DNA: TGCGCCAGCAGCTTGGAGAGGAGTAACTATGGCTACACCTTC. The entire variable domain, with the rest obtained from reference TRBV5-1 and TRBJ1-2, is as follows: KAGVTQTPRYLIKTRGQQVTLSCSPISGHRSVSWYQQTPGQGLQFLFEYFSETQRNKGNFPGRFSGRQFSNSRSEMNVSTLELGDSALYLCASSLERSNYGYTFGSGTRLTVV.

Within the sample, this clone is medium-sized. V and J are TRBV6-5 and TRBJ2-7, with TRBD1 as a possible D gene (6 bases). The CDR3 extends over 13 amino acids. The V end was cut by 5 bases, the J end by 7 bases, with 15 bases between. In germline, CDR1 is MNHEY, CDR2 SVGAGI. The DNA for the CDR3 is TGTGCCAGCAGTACAGGGACCGCCGGGGAGCAGTACTTC. Translation: CASSTGTAGEQYF.

This clone was found a few times. This chain uses TRBV7-9 with TRBJ2-1, with 8 bases identical to TRBD2. Germline CDR1 reads SEHNR; CDR2 reads FQNEAQ (reference sequence). V was clipped by 4 bases and J by 6 bases; unmatched bases: 8. CDR3 size: 15 residues. The CDR3 is CASSSIGLAGNEQFF. DNA of the CDR3: TGTGCCAGCAGCTCAATCGGACTAGCCGGCAATGAGCAGTTCTTC.

This rearrangement joins TRBV5-1 to TRBJ2-7; 8 bases align to TRBD2. The CDR3 runs 14 residues. Germline CDR1 and CDR2: SGHRS and YFSETQ. V lost 4 bases to trimming and J lost 2 bases; unmatched junction nucleotides: 5. The CDR3 nucleotides are TGCGCCAGCAGCCCACGGACTAGCACCTACGAGCAGTACTTC. It codes for CASSPRTSTYEQYF. Combining the CDR3 with reference TRBV5-1 and TRBJ2-7 gives the whole variable domain KAGVTQTPRYLIKTRGQQVTLSCSPISGHRSVSWYQQTPGQGLQFLFEYFSETQRNKGNFPGRFSGRQFSNSRSEMNVSTLELGDSALYLCASSPRTSTYEQYFGPGTRLTVT.

The chain joins TRBV11-3 to TRBJ2-2, with 9 nucleotides matching TRBD1. CDR3 length: 16 residues. Germline CDR1 reads SGHNT; CDR2 reads YENEEA. The trim removed 4 bases at V and 0 bases at J, leaving 3 bases unmatched. Here the CDR3 reads CASSSWTGANTGELFF. CDR3 in DNA: TGTGCCAGCAGCTCGTGGACAGGGGCGAACACCGGGGAGCTGTTTTTT.

V gene TRBV19 combines with J gene TRBJ2-7; 9 bases align to TRBD1. Germline lookup yields CDR1 LNHDA and CDR2 SQIVND (reference sequence). The CDR3 is made up of 14 amino acids. The trim removed 5 bases at V and 0 bases at J, leaving 2 bases unmatched. Here the CDR3 reads CASSGTGSSYEQYF. CDR3 nucleotide sequence: TGTGCCAGTAGTGGGACAGGGAGCTCCTACGAGCAGTACTTC.

The chain uses TRBV9 and TRBJ2-6; 7 positions match TRBD1. J gave up 0 bases and V 3 bases, and 12 bases lay outside the gene matches. The germline V gene has CDR1 SGDLS and CDR2 YYNGEE. The CDR3 has 19 amino acids. The CDR3 nucleotides are TGTGCCAGCAGCGAACATCATCAGGGGGTTTACTCTGGGGCCAACGTCCTGACTTTC. Its protein product is CASSEHHQGVYSGANVLTF.

This chain uses TRBV6-5 with TRBJ2-7; D is perhaps TRBD2 (5 bases). CDR3 size: 14 residues. The germline V gene encodes CDR1 MNHEY and CDR2 SVGAGI. Trimming shortened V by 4 bases and J by 0 bases, and 10 bases separated the two germline ends. The chain's CDR3 is CASSSGGLSYEQYF. Written as DNA, the CDR3 is TGTGCCAGCAGTTCTGGAGGACTCTCCTACGAGCAGTACTTC.